Following are 8 T cell receptor beta chains from one sample sequenced in a study of shared clonotypes between healthy human individuals. TCRdb's copy holds only in-frame clones and misses some; the assay was immunoSEQ multiplex PCR. The table records 450,000 to 500,000 clones, approximately 82% of them present only once. Sequenced material: PBMCs. All receptors derive from a middle-aged woman in good health. Some clones in this sample may be carry-over from other donors' samples.

The chain carries TRBV7-2 and TRBJ2-5, with 13 bases aligning to TRBD2. CDR3 length: 15 amino acids. Germline-derived CDR1 and CDR2 are SGHTA and FQGNSA. The trim removed 3 bases at V and 2 bases at J, leaving 0 bases unmatched. The CDR3 region has the DNA TGTGCCAGCAGCTTGGGACTAGCGGGACAAGAGACCCAGTACTTC. Its translation: CASSLGLAGQETQYF.

The chain uses TRBV21-1 and TRBJ2-1; TRBD1 was called by the table and not checked on the DNA. TRBV21-1 is shown as a pseudogene. The CDR3 totals 15 residues. The CDR3 nucleotides read TGTGCCAGCAAGGGGGTGGGAAACTTCTACAATGAGCAGTTCTTC. Its translation is CASKGVGNFYNEQFF.

The chain is built from TRBV18 and TRBJ1-4, with D possibly being TRBD1 (5 bases). Germline CDR1 and CDR2: KGHSH and LQKENI. This CDR3 is 17 amino acids long. The V gene lost 3 bases and the J gene lost 11 bases, with 25 bases spanning the gap. As DNA, the CDR3 is TGTGCCAGCTCACCGACGTTGGTTAGAGGGGACCAGTGGAAACTGTTTTTT. Encoded protein: CASSPTLVRGDQWKLFF.

This chain joins TRBV18 and TRBJ1-3; possible D gene TRBD1, 5 bases. The CDR3 has 18 amino acids. Germline V gene sequence: CDR1 KGHSH, CDR2 LQKENI. Trimming pared 3 bases from V and 3 bases from J, leaving 21 bases between. This CDR3 is CASSPPSGTAPGGNTIYF. The DNA of the CDR3 is TGTGCCAGCTCACCCCCCTCGGGGACGGCCCCCGGTGGAAACACCATATATTTT.

Worth noting for this clone: A clone one base away is much larger, so this may be a read error. The same CDR3 arises from other DNA sequences in this sample as well. The chain couples TRBV28 to TRBJ1-1; D remains unclear. This CDR3 spans 14 amino acids. CDR1 is MDHEN, CDR2 SYDVKM, per germline. The CDR3 bases are TGCGCCAGCAGACCCCAATGGGAGAACACTGAAGCTTTCTTT. This sequence encodes CASRPQWENTEAFF.

This clone was seen just once. This chain links TRBV28 with TRBJ2-3; D ambiguous. Trimming removed 7 bases from V and 2 bases from J, with 10 bases in between. Germline CDR1 and CDR2: MDHEN and SYDVKM. The CDR3 runs to 13 residues. In nucleotides, the CDR3 is TGTGCCAGCAACGGAAATCCCACAGATACGCAGTATTTT. Protein: CASNGNPTDTQYF.

This clone was seen many times. J is TRBJ2-1 and V is TRBV27; tentative D call: TRBD1 (6 bases). The V gene's germline CDR1 is MNHEY and CDR2 SMNVEV (reference sequence). The CDR3 sequence is 12 residues long. Trimming removed 5 bases from V and 7 bases from J, with 9 bases in between. The CDR3 is CASSTQGNEQFF. CDR3 DNA: TGTGCCAGCAGTACGCAGGGGAATGAGCAGTTCTTC.

Turning to this clone: This may be a read error: a much more frequent sequence differs by one nucleotide. The rearrangement joins TRBV29-1 to TRBJ2-7; 7 bases agree with TRBD1. This CDR3 contains 11 residues. Germline loops: CDR1 SQVTM, CDR2 ANQGSEA. The DNA of the CDR3 is TGCAGCGTGAGACAGGGTTACGGGCAGTACTTC. It codes for CSVRQGYGQYF.